Sequencing of this TCR beta chain was carried out in a study of T cell responses to AZD1222 COVID-19 vaccine (dated by TCRdb to the early 2020s). Turning to the overall study: AZD1222 recipients with second doses at about 4 weeks or about 12 weeks were pooled, because spike-specific TCR depth and breadth did not differ between schedules. A total of about 230 trial participants underwent TCR sequencing, of whom some 210 received two doses of AZD1222 and about 26 received two doses of the MenACWY control vaccine. Enrollment into the trials was organized by age into subgroups of 18-55, 56-69 and 70-plus years, and those subgroups contained roughly 140, 27 and 60 TCR-sequenced participants, respectively. Broader findings and caveats from the paper: Nearly half of unique spike-specific TCRs reportedly recognized epitopes outside regions mutated in the B.1.351 and B.1.1.7 variants. The whole spike protein was spanned by vaccine-associated CD4 TCRs, and dominant responses were seen in regions 160-218 and 743-854. Conclusions about previously exposed vaccinees are limited, since just 5 or 6 AZD1222 recipients were seropositive for SARS-CoV-2 at baseline. Spike-specific TCR breadth and depth rose significantly after two AZD1222 doses compared with day 0 and with MenACWY recipients. Because no day 14 peak-response samples were available, repertoires were characterized only after the peak T cell response. In the small 56-69-year group, the increase in depth fell short of significance, most likely because of low power. Participants were mostly white British and included more females than males, and it was suggested by the authors that clonal diversity may have been underestimated.

The CDR3 regions of human TCRbeta chains were analyzed by immunosequencing. The authors processed their data as follows. TCRs in the repertoires were matched against a reference library of SARS-CoV-2-specific TCRs that had been generated with the MIRA antigen-specificity platform. Breadth was defined as the fraction of unique TCRs that were SARS-CoV-2-associated, and depth was defined as the fraction of total T cells that were SARS-CoV-2-associated. Using the MIRA data, each spike-specific TCR was assigned both to the spike region to which the TCR was reactive and to a CD4 or CD8 class. Log10-transformed breadth and depth values were compared by one-way ANOVA with Sidak's multiple comparisons tests. The table comes from immuneACCESS by way of TCRdb, which keeps in-frame sequences with V and J called. Part of the clones is missing from these tables; in studies checked, under half for an unresolved V gene and the rest for unknown reasons. From that table come the V and J calls and clone size; the DNA was used to work out D and trimming. Recorded for this sample are 100,000 to 110,000 clones; over 90% of them occurred a single time. The ten top clones hold more than 1.5% of the sample.

The CDR3 contains 11 residues, cysteine and phenylalanine counted. The read is trimmed to its CDR3 DNA, 33 bases read in frame from base 1. Via the germline V gene (reference sequence), CDR1 is DFQATT and CDR2 SNEGSKA. For this clone: The antigen this receptor binds is unknown. No per-base quality is available; no much larger clone lies one base away.

The sample's time point label is to be understood as: baseline before first vaccination. Samples from vaccinated people were obtained from the UK trials COV001 and COV002, which included a single-blind randomized controlled phase 2/3 trial of AZD1222 (ChAdOx1 nCoV-19) in healthy adults. Trial participant PBMC samples were collected at day 0 and day 28 after the second dose for TCRbeta chain sequencing. Recombination connected TRBV20-1 to TRBJ2-3; the D gene lacks a confident call. The sequence derives from an adult in good health. The sequencing here drew on peripheral blood, taken on day 0 of AZD1222 vaccination. The CDR3 sequence is CSSRLTDTQYF. The DNA sequence is TGCAGCTCGCGCCTCACAGATACGCAGTATTTT.